Listed below are T cell receptor beta chains from one sample, sequenced in a study of cytomegalovirus exposure and HLA in healthy donors. TCRdb keeps only in-frame clones here, not all; method: immunoSEQ multiplex PCR. Of roughly 150,000 clones detected, approximately 80% appear once; the ten largest clones hold over 1.5%. The sequenced sample consisted of PBMCs. Receptors were obtained from a woman under 30 in good health and CMV-seronegative. Each CDR3 is given with its conserved first and last residue. Fields, in order: CDR3 DNA, CDR3 protein, J gene, clone size, D gene, V gene. The D gene is left open where the match is weak. Expanded clones are given a class, and other clones once, few, many or no size at all.

DNA: TGCAGTGCTAGCAGTAACTATGGCTACACCTTC
CDR3: CSASSNYGYTF
J: TRBJ1-2
size: NA
D: NA
V: TRBV20-1

DNA: TGTGCCAGCAGACACGGCTGGGACTCGTCCTACGAGCAGTACTTC
CDR3: CASRHGWDSSYEQYF
J: TRBJ2-7
size: NA
D: NA
V: TRBV6-5

DNA: TGTGCCAGCAGCTTTGGTGTGGGGGCCGGATTCTACGAGCAGTACTTC
CDR3: CASSFGVGAGFYEQYF
J: TRBJ2-7
size: NA
D: NA
V: TRBV5-5

DNA: TGTGCCTGGAGTGTACAGGTGGTGGGAAATGAGCAGTTCTTC
CDR3: CAWSVQVVGNEQFF
J: TRBJ2-1
size: NA
D: NA
V: TRBV30

DNA: TGTGCCAGCAGTGAATTTAACAGGGACCTCGGCTACACCTTC
CDR3: CASSEFNRDLGYTF
J: TRBJ1-2
size: NA
D: NA
V: TRBV25-1

DNA: TGCGCCAGCAGCCAAGTCCCGGGACAGGTCCCAGACACTGAAGCTTTCTTT
CDR3: CASSQVPGQVPDTEAFF
J: TRBJ1-1
size: once
D: TRBD1
V: TRBV4-1

DNA: TGCGCCAGCAGCCAAGGGAGGGGTGGGGTACCGGGGAATCAGCCCCAGCATTTT
CDR3: CASSQGRGGVPGNQPQHF
J: TRBJ1-5
size: NA
D: NA
V: TRBV4-1

DNA: TGTGCCAGCAGTTCCCCCCGGGGGCAAGAGACCCAGTACTTC
CDR3: CASSSPRGQETQYF
J: TRBJ2-5
size: NA
D: NA
V: TRBV28

DNA: TGTGCCAGCAGCTTGGCGGTCAGGTTCGTCTCTGGGGCCAACGTCCTGACTTTC
CDR3: CASSLAVRFVSGANVLTF
J: TRBJ2-6
size: NA
D: NA
V: TRBV5-8

DNA: TGTGCCAGCAGTTACGAGGCGGTGGCTGGAAACACCATATATTTT
CDR3: CASSYEAVAGNTIYF
J: TRBJ1-3
size: NA
D: NA
V: TRBV6-5

DNA: TGTGCCACCAGCAGAAGGGGGCTGGGCTCCTACAATGAGCAGTTCTTC
CDR3: CATSRRGLGSYNEQFF
J: TRBJ2-1
size: once
D: TRBD1
V: TRBV15

DNA: TGTGCCAGCAGCCGACAGGGAACGAATGGCTACACCTTC
CDR3: CASSRQGTNGYTF
J: TRBJ1-2
size: NA
D: TRBD1
V: TRBV7-2

DNA: TGTGCCAGCAGACTAGGACAGGGGGCGGGGGAGCAGTACTTC
CDR3: CASRLGQGAGEQYF
J: TRBJ2-7
size: once
D: TRBD1
V: TRBV6-1

DNA: TGTGCCAGCAGGAAGAACAGGGATGGCTACACCTTC
CDR3: CASRKNRDGYTF
J: TRBJ1-2
size: NA
D: NA
V: TRBV28

DNA: TGTGCCAGCAGCCGTGACAGGGGTAAAAACGGTCAGCCCCAGCATTTT
CDR3: CASSRDRGKNGQPQHF
J: TRBJ1-5
size: NA
D: TRBD1
V: TRBV7-8

DNA: TGTGCCAGCAGCCAAGGGTTAGCGGGGGTCAATGAGCAGTTCTTC
CDR3: CASSQGLAGVNEQFF
J: TRBJ2-1
size: NA
D: TRBD2
V: TRBV4-2

DNA: TGTGCCAGCCTCGTCGAGGGCTCCTACGAGCAGTACTTC
CDR3: CASLVEGSYEQYF
J: TRBJ2-7
size: once
D: NA
V: TRBV2

DNA: TGTGCCAGCAGTGAGTATGGAGGGACAGCTTTCTTT
CDR3: CASSEYGGTAFF
J: TRBJ1-1
size: few
D: NA
V: TRBV6-1

DNA: TGTGCCGTCCGGGTTCCGAACACTGAAGCTTTCTTT
CDR3: CAVRVPNTEAFF
J: TRBJ1-1
size: NA
D: NA
V: TRBV7-9

DNA: TGTGCCTGGAGCCGTAAATCACCCCTCCACTTT
CDR3: CAWSRKSPLHF
J: TRBJ1-6
size: NA
D: NA
V: TRBV30

DNA: TGTGCCAGCCTAAGACTAGCGGGGTTCCTCACCTACGAGCAGTACTTC
CDR3: CASLRLAGFLTYEQYF
J: TRBJ2-7
size: NA
D: TRBD2
V: TRBV6-4

DNA: TGTGCCAGCTGGGGGGGGATCAGTCAGCCCCAGCATTTT
CDR3: CASWGGISQPQHF
J: TRBJ1-5
size: NA
D: NA
V: TRBV6-1

DNA: TGTTCCAGCAGCTCTGGACTAGCGGGGGGTACCGACGAGCAGTACTTC
CDR3: CSSSSGLAGGTDEQYF
J: TRBJ2-7
size: NA
D: TRBD2
V: TRBV7-9

DNA: TGTGCCAGCAGCTCCGAACAGGGTACCTACGAGCAGTACTTC
CDR3: CASSSEQGTYEQYF
J: TRBJ2-7
size: NA
D: NA
V: TRBV5-4

DNA: TGCGCCAGCAGTGGAGGCAGGGAAGGCTACACCTTC
CDR3: CASSGGREGYTF
J: TRBJ1-2
size: NA
D: NA
V: TRBV10-1

DNA: TGTGCCAGCAGTACCGGACAGAGAGACTACGAGCAGTACTTC
CDR3: CASSTGQRDYEQYF
J: TRBJ2-7
size: NA
D: NA
V: TRBV6-5

DNA: TGTGCCAGCAGCCCACAGGGGGGCGATCAGCCCCAGCATTTT
CDR3: CASSPQGGDQPQHF
J: TRBJ1-5
size: NA
D: TRBD1
V: TRBV11-2

DNA: TGCGCCAGCAGCCACCATCTTGACAGGGGTACCGGGGAGCTGTTTTTT
CDR3: CASSHHLDRGTGELFF
J: TRBJ2-2
size: NA
D: TRBD1
V: TRBV4-1

DNA: TGCGCCAGCAAGACAACAGGGAACTATAATTCACCCCTCCACTTT
CDR3: CASKTTGNYNSPLHF
J: TRBJ1-6
size: NA
D: NA
V: TRBV5-1

DNA: TGTGCCTGGAGTGTCCGGGGGGGCGATGAGCAGTTCTTC
CDR3: CAWSVRGGDEQFF
J: TRBJ2-1
size: NA
D: TRBD2
V: TRBV30

DNA: TGTGCCAGCAGCTATCTACAGGGTACCTACGAGCAGTACTTC
CDR3: CASSYLQGTYEQYF
J: TRBJ2-7
size: NA
D: NA
V: TRBV13

DNA: TGTGCCAGCAGCGCCCGGGACAGGGCGCTTGGAAACACCATATATTTT
CDR3: CASSARDRALGNTIYF
J: TRBJ1-3
size: NA
D: TRBD1
V: TRBV11-2

DNA: TGCAGCGTTCCGTGGACAGGGAGGGGTGGCTACACCTTC
CDR3: CSVPWTGRGGYTF
J: TRBJ1-2
size: NA
D: TRBD1
V: TRBV29-1

DNA: TGTGCCAGCAGTGAAGCATCAGGGTATGAGCAGTTCTTC
CDR3: CASSEASGYEQFF
J: TRBJ2-1
size: NA
D: NA
V: TRBV2

DNA: TGTGCCAGCCGACCGACACAGGGAAATTCACCCCTCCACTTT
CDR3: CASRPTQGNSPLHF
J: TRBJ1-6
size: NA
D: NA
V: TRBV28

DNA: TGCGCCAGCAGCTTGATGGGACTAGCGGGGGACACCACAGATACGCAGTATTTT
CDR3: CASSLMGLAGDTTDTQYF
J: TRBJ2-3
size: NA
D: TRBD2
V: TRBV5-1

DNA: TGTGCCAGCTCACAACAGGGGACCTACAATGAGCAGTTCTTC
CDR3: CASSQQGTYNEQFF
J: TRBJ2-1
size: NA
D: TRBD1
V: TRBV18

DNA: TGCGCCAGCAGCCCCATGGGACAGGGGAATGGCTACACCTTC
CDR3: CASSPMGQGNGYTF
J: TRBJ1-2
size: once
D: TRBD1
V: TRBV5-1

DNA: TGTGCCAGCAGCACCCGACAGGGTCCCGGGGAGCTGTTTTTT
CDR3: CASSTRQGPGELFF
J: TRBJ2-2
size: few
D: TRBD1
V: TRBV9

DNA: TGTGCCTGGAGGACAGGATCTCAGCCCCAGCATTTT
CDR3: CAWRTGSQPQHF
J: TRBJ1-5
size: NA
D: NA
V: TRBV30

DNA: TGTGCCAGCAATTATGGGAGGGGGGACAAAGAAGCTTTCTTT
CDR3: CASNYGRGDKEAFF
J: TRBJ1-1
size: NA
D: NA
V: TRBV6-5

DNA: TGTGCCAGTAGTATGGGCAGGGGAAACACCATATATTTT
CDR3: CASSMGRGNTIYF
J: TRBJ1-3
size: once
D: NA
V: TRBV19

DNA: TGTGCCAGCTTTCCGGGACAGGGGTCTAGCAATCAGCCCCAGCATTTT
CDR3: CASFPGQGSSNQPQHF
J: TRBJ1-5
size: once
D: TRBD1
V: TRBV19

DNA: TGTGCCAGCAGTGACGACGCACAGGGACGGATCCGCAATCAGCCCCAGCATTTT
CDR3: CASSDDAQGRIRNQPQHF
J: TRBJ1-5
size: NA
D: NA
V: TRBV2

DNA: TGTGCCAGCAGAAATGTGAGGGGGTGGCACACTGAAGCTTTCTTT
CDR3: CASRNVRGWHTEAFF
J: TRBJ1-1
size: NA
D: NA
V: TRBV7-9

DNA: TGTGCCAGCAGTGGACAGGGGAAGGTTGGTGGCTACACCTTC
CDR3: CASSGQGKVGGYTF
J: TRBJ1-2
size: once
D: TRBD1
V: TRBV6-5

DNA: TGTGCCAGCAGGAAGGACAGGCTCGGCACTGAAGCTTTCTTT
CDR3: CASRKDRLGTEAFF
J: TRBJ1-1
size: NA
D: TRBD1
V: TRBV2

DNA: TGCGCCAGCAGCTTGGGTGGGGGACTTTACAATGAGCAGTTCTTC
CDR3: CASSLGGGLYNEQFF
J: TRBJ2-1
size: NA
D: NA
V: TRBV5-1

DNA: TGCGCCAGCAGCCAAGCCCGCGGGATGACTGAAGCTTTCTTT
CDR3: CASSQARGMTEAFF
J: TRBJ1-1
size: NA
D: NA
V: TRBV4-1

DNA: TGTGCCTGGAGTCAGGGTGGCACTAATGAAAAACTGTTTTTT
CDR3: CAWSQGGTNEKLFF
J: TRBJ1-4
size: NA
D: NA
V: TRBV30

DNA: TGTGCCAGCAGCCAAGATGCGACACTAGCTAACTATGGCTACACCTTC
CDR3: CASSQDATLANYGYTF
J: TRBJ1-2
size: NA
D: NA
V: TRBV4-2

DNA: TGTGCCACCAGCAGAGATCCCGGGACAGGGTATGGCTACACCTTC
CDR3: CATSRDPGTGYGYTF
J: TRBJ1-2
size: NA
D: TRBD1
V: TRBV15

DNA: TGTGCCAGCAGACTATTTGGTGAGCAGTTCTTC
CDR3: CASRLFGEQFF
J: TRBJ2-1
size: NA
D: NA
V: TRBV2

DNA: TGTGCCAGCAGCTTGGAGGGGGGGACAACCGAAGCTTTCTTT
CDR3: CASSLEGGTTEAFF
J: TRBJ1-1
size: NA
D: NA
V: TRBV5-4

DNA: TGCGCCAGCGGTACAGGGTCTGGGGCCAACGTCCTGACTTTC
CDR3: CASGTGSGANVLTF
J: TRBJ2-6
size: NA
D: NA
V: TRBV5-1

DNA: TGCGCCAGCAGCCGGAACGGACAGGCCTCCACTGAAGCTTTCTTT
CDR3: CASSRNGQASTEAFF
J: TRBJ1-1
size: NA
D: TRBD1
V: TRBV5-1

DNA: TGTGCCAGCAGCTTGGGACAGGGGGTAGGTCAGCCCCAGCATTTT
CDR3: CASSLGQGVGQPQHF
J: TRBJ1-5
size: NA
D: TRBD1
V: TRBV5-6

DNA: TGCGCCAGCAGCCCGGAGGGACAGGCAGACAATGAGCAGTTCTTC
CDR3: CASSPEGQADNEQFF
J: TRBJ2-1
size: NA
D: TRBD1
V: TRBV5-1

DNA: TGTGCCAGCAGTGAGGGACTATATCCAAACAATGAGCAGTTCTTC
CDR3: CASSEGLYPNNEQFF
J: TRBJ2-1
size: few
D: TRBD2
V: TRBV2

DNA: TGTGCCAGCAGCGTAGAGAGCTCTGGAAACACCATATATTTT
CDR3: CASSVESSGNTIYF
J: TRBJ1-3
size: NA
D: NA
V: TRBV9